This T cell receptor (beta chain) is from a study of spatial heterogeneity in lung cancer. Study-level findings and limits: Sequencing reached an estimated coverage of tumor T cells that was only roughly 7% for alpha chains and around 13% for beta chains. How many expanded intratumoral alpha and beta TCRs were present tracked the tumor mutation count, which was a count of nonsynonymous mutations.

The time point was: sample taken at primary tumor resection. The donor group consisted of roughly 70 patients who had untreated, early-stage non-small cell lung cancer. Extraction of whole RNA from tumor, nontumor lung or frozen PBMC preceded unsorted sequencing. Every TCR cDNA molecule bore a unique molecular identifier. TCRdb reprocessed the 5' RACE reads with MiXCR, giving one entry per CDR3 protein. The table records thousands of distinct CDR3 sequences, around 6.7% of them present only once. This clonotype is labeled medium-sized. As yet, its antigen is unknown. Germline CDR1 and CDR2: SQVTM and ANQGSEA. V was shortened by 4 bases and J by 3 bases, with 11 bases between the two germline ends. The CDR3 is 13 amino acids.

Sequencing was performed on lung tumor tissue, taken at surgery. The sequence was obtained from a male donor with early-stage non-small cell lung cancer. The rearrangement uses TRBV29-1 and TRBJ2-3; D unresolved. CDR3 in DNA: TGCAGCGTTGGATCCGGATCTACAGATACGCAGTATTTT. This translates into CSVGSGSTDTQYF.